This TCR beta chain is from a study of shared clonotypes between healthy human individuals. Overall study: CD4 naive and memory got three plates each, CD8 naive two, CD8 memory one. Study findings and constraints: Among non-shared clonotypes, generation probabilities were lower than among those shared by all four donors.

Deep was the level used in running the assay. TCRdb keeps only in-frame clones here, not all; method: immunoSEQ multiplex PCR. The sample has about 2.1 million clones, 93% seen once. Regarding this clone: The antigen remains undetermined.

V dropped 10 bases and J dropped 3 bases, with 15 bases sitting between them. The germline V gene encodes CDR1 MNHNY and CDR2 SVGAGI (reference sequence). This CDR3 spans 13 amino acids. CD45RO-negative CD8 cells positively selected for CCR7 made up the naive population, which excluded terminally differentiated effector memory CD45RA+ cells. Every one of the donors was a Caucasian adult that lived in Nashville, Tennessee. The chain recombines TRBV6-6 with TRBJ1-1, with D possibly matching TRBD1 (5 bases). Sample: naive CD8+ T cells from PBMCs. The TCR comes from a man between 18 and 29 years old in good health. Some clones in this sample may be carry-over from other donors' samples. CDR3 in DNA: TGTGCCACATCGGGGGAATGGGACACTGAAGCTTTCTTT. Translating it yields CATSGEWDTEAFF.